Listed below are T cell receptor beta chains from one sample, sequenced in a study of cytomegalovirus exposure and HLA in healthy donors. Assay: immunoSEQ multiplex PCR; the TCRdb copy retains only in-frame clones and omits some. The table lists under 150,000 clones, roughly 80% of them singletons. What was sequenced was PBMCs. These receptors came from a man between 40 and 49 years old in good health and CMV-seropositive. The CDR3 runs from the conserved cysteine through the conserved F or W. A D gene is named only where the DNA matches it firmly. The size of a clone is reported for some rows only, either as once, few or many, or as a class for expanded clones.

j_call v_call clone_size d_call cdr3_nt cdr3_aa
TRBJ2-1 TRBV5-4 NA TRBD2 TGTGCCAGCAGCTTGGGAGCGGGAGTAAGCTACAATGAGCAGTTCTTC CASSLGAGVSYNEQFF
TRBJ2-5 TRBV7-7 NA NA TGTGCCAGCAGCTCAGTTCGCCAAGAGACCCAGTACTTC CASSSVRQETQYF
TRBJ1-5 TRBV18 NA NA TGTGCCAGCTCACCATCCTTGATACCCGGGAGGGTTCAGCCCCAGCATTTT CASSPSLIPGRVQPQHF
TRBJ2-2 TRBV5-1 NA TRBD2 TGCGCCAGCAGCTTGGCTAGCGGGGTTACCGGGGAGCTGTTTTTT CASSLASGVTGELFF
TRBJ2-5 TRBV7-9 NA TRBD2 TGTTCCAGCAGCTTTCTAGCGGCAACTGCGACGGAGACCCAGTACTTC CSSSFLAATATETQYF
TRBJ1-1 TRBV5-1 NA TRBD1 TGCGCCAGCAGCTTGGCGGGGACAGGGGGCTTTAACACTGAAGCTTTCTTT CASSLAGTGGFNTEAFF
TRBJ1-2 TRBV7-2 NA NA TGTGCCAGCAGCTCGAAGGGACTTCCAAGTAGCTACACCTTC CASSSKGLPSSYTF
TRBJ1-1 TRBV5-8 NA TRBD1 TGTGCCAGCGTGGAAAGGGACAGGGTCCCTGAAGCTTTCTTT CASVERDRVPEAFF
TRBJ1-1 TRBV7-2 NA TRBD1 TGTGCCAGCAGCTTAGGGGGACAGGGGCTCACTGAAGCTTTCTTT CASSLGGQGLTEAFF
TRBJ2-1 TRBV19 once TRBD2 TGTGCCAGTAGCACTTATGGGACTAGCGGGGGAAGGAATGAGCAGTTCTTC CASSTYGTSGGRNEQFF
TRBJ2-7 TRBV4-1 once TRBD1 TGCGCCAGCAGCCAGCCGGGACAGACCTACGAGCAGTACTTC CASSQPGQTYEQYF
TRBJ2-1 TRBV7-8 NA TRBD1 TGTGCCAGCAGCCAAGAACAGGGGCAGCGGCAGTTCTTC CASSQEQGQRQFF
TRBJ2-5 TRBV28 NA TRBD1 TGTGCCAGCAGTTCCCCTAAACAGGGGCTGCAGGAGACCCAGTACTTC CASSSPKQGLQETQYF
TRBJ1-2 TRBV6-5 NA TRBD1 TGTGCCACGAGGACAGGGTTGTTCTATGGCTACACCTTC CATRTGLFYGYTF
TRBJ1-1 TRBV7-6 NA TRBD1 TGTGCCAGCAGCTCACAGGGGAAGGGTGAAGCTTTCTTT CASSSQGKGEAFF
TRBJ2-1 TRBV9 NA NA TGTGCCAGCAGCGTAGTAGGGGGAGTCGCCTACAATGAGCAGTTCTTC CASSVVGGVAYNEQFF
TRBJ2-7 TRBV9 NA NA TGTGCCAGCAGCGTGGGGGGTTCCTACGAGCAGTACTTC CASSVGGSYEQYF
TRBJ2-5 TRBV30 NA NA TGTGCCTGGACCGTAACCGGGGGGCCATGGGAGACCCAGTACTTC CAWTVTGGPWETQYF
TRBJ2-7 TRBV5-5 NA TRBD1 TGTGCCAGCAGTTCTCCGGGACAGGGTGTCTACGAGCAGTACTTC CASSSPGQGVYEQYF
TRBJ2-2 TRBV6-4 NA TRBD2 TGTGCCAGCAGTGACTCGTTAGCGGGGGGGTTCTCCGGGGAGCTGTTTTTT CASSDSLAGGFSGELFF
TRBJ1-2 TRBV29-1 NA NA TGCAGCGTTGTGCAGCGCAACGGCTACACCTTC CSVVQRNGYTF
TRBJ2-5 TRBV9 NA TRBD2 TGTGCCAGCAGCATTACCCATGGACTAGCGGGGAAAGAGACCCAGTACTTC CASSITHGLAGKETQYF
TRBJ1-3 TRBV21-1 NA NA TGTGCCAGCAGCCCAGACAGGCCTGGAAACACCATATATTTT CASSPDRPGNTIYF
TRBJ2-1 TRBV7-8 NA TRBD2 TGTGCCAGCAGCTTAGCGATAAGACTAGCGACATCCTACAATGAGCAGTTCTTC CASSLAIRLATSYNEQFF
TRBJ2-7 TRBV5-4 NA NA TGTGCCAGCAGCTTGTTTTTCGGGGTCATCTACGAGCAGTACTTC CASSLFFGVIYEQYF
TRBJ2-7 TRBV5-1 NA TRBD1 TGCGCCAGCAGAGACCAGACGACAGGGTCGCTTGAGCAGTACTTC CASRDQTTGSLEQYF
TRBJ1-5 TRBV10-3 NA NA TGTGCCACGGCCGGACAGATGAATCAGCCCCAGCATTTT CATAGQMNQPQHF
TRBJ1-2 TRBV10-3 NA NA TGTGCCATCAGTGAGTCTACCAGCTATGGCTACACCTTC CAISESTSYGYTF
TRBJ1-1 TRBV18 NA NA TGTGCCAGCTCACCCTCCAGGGCTGGCACTGAAGCTTTCTTT CASSPSRAGTEAFF
TRBJ2-2 TRBV7-3 NA NA TGTGCCAGCAGCTCGAAACCGAACGGACAGCCCCTAAAGGAGATGTTTTTT CASSSKPNGQPLKEMFF
TRBJ1-1 TRBV30 NA NA TGTGCCTGGAGTCGTAAAGGGGTGGACACTGAAGCTTTCTTT CAWSRKGVDTEAFF
TRBJ2-3 TRBV30 NA TRBD1 TGTGCCTGGAGCCTTACAGGGGGCCGCACAGATACGCAGTATTTT CAWSLTGGRTDTQYF
TRBJ2-7 TRBV5-5 NA NA TGTGCCAGCAGCTTCTGGTCAGACGAGCAGTACTTC CASSFWSDEQYF
TRBJ1-5 TRBV7-2 NA TRBD1 TGTGCCAGCAGCTCCTCCCGACAGGGGAAACCCAATCAGCCCCAGCATTTT CASSSSRQGKPNQPQHF
TRBJ2-3 TRBV5-1 NA TRBD2 TGCGCCAGCAGCGGGGGGACTAGCGGCCCAGATACGCAGTATTTT CASSGGTSGPDTQYF
TRBJ1-4 TRBV2 NA TRBD1 TGTGCCGGCGCCGGGACAGGGAATGAAAAACTGTTTTTT CAGAGTGNEKLFF
TRBJ2-7 TRBV19 NA NA TGTGCCAGTAGTTTGCGGGCTACCCCGTATACCTACGAGCAGTACTTC CASSLRATPYTYEQYF
TRBJ1-6 TRBV10-3 NA NA TGTGCCATCAGTGAGTCTTCCGGTCGCTCACCCCTCCACTTT CAISESSGRSPLHF
TRBJ2-3 TRBV7-8 NA NA TGTGCCAGCAGCTACAGGGTACCCTCAGATACGCAGTATTTT CASSYRVPSDTQYF
TRBJ2-1 TRBV4-2 NA TRBD2 TGTGCCAGCAGCCAAATAGCGGGGGCAAATGAGCAGTTCTTC CASSQIAGANEQFF
TRBJ1-2 TRBV7-9 NA NA TGTGCCAGGAGGAGGGCCTATTTGTATGGCTACACCTTC CARRRAYLYGYTF